One and the same sample provided the 27 T cell receptor beta chains below, sequenced in a study of shared clonotypes between healthy human individuals (dated by TCRdb to about 2020). Libraries were made using the immunoSEQ multiplex PCR assay. Sourced from immuneACCESS, this table was stored by TCRdb with only in-frame sequences that have V and J called. A share of the clones is absent; for the studies checked, an unresolved V gene accounts for under half, and the remainder has no known explanation. Within this sample are approximately 2,000,000 clones, with 85% to 95% of them counted one time only. The ten top clones hold 0.37% of the sample. The sample was naive CD4+ T cells from PBMCs. The cell subset or site label for this specimen denotes: CD45RA+ positively selected. These TCRs come from a man between 18 and 35 years old in good health. Some clones in this sample may be carry-over from other donors' samples.

The chain has TRBV5-5 and TRBJ2-5; 8 bases fit TRBD1. The CDR3 sequence is 13 residues long. The germline V gene has CDR1 SGHKS and CDR2 YYEKEE (reference sequence). The J segment lost 6 bases and the V segment lost 2 bases, leaving 3 bases of the junction unmatched. CDR3 in amino acids: CASSFGQGKTQYF. The DNA for the CDR3 is TGTGCCAGCAGCTTTGGACAGGGAAAGACCCAGTACTTC.

This rearrangement joins TRBV30 to TRBJ2-1; 10 bases match TRBD2. Germline CDR1 GTSNPN, CDR2 SVGIG (reference sequence). There are 16 residues in the CDR3. Trimming removed 3 bases from V and 5 bases from J; junction bases left unmatched: 10. The CDR3 loop is CAWSDPWTSGNNEQFF. In DNA, the CDR3 is TGTGCCTGGAGCGACCCCTGGACTAGCGGAAACAATGAGCAGTTCTTC.

This chain joins TRBV7-9 and TRBJ1-2, with TRBD1 matching 7 bases. With 5 bases clipped from V and 8 bases from J, the junction kept 8 bases outside the gene matches. CDR3 length: 13 residues. From germline, CDR1 is SEHNR and CDR2 FQNEAQ (reference sequence). CDR3: CASSVAGQTGYTF. Written as DNA, the CDR3 is TGTGCCAGCAGCGTGGCGGGACAGACAGGCTACACCTTC.

For this clone: An end of the junction does not agree with germline; a read error may underlie this. The gene calls are TRBV14 and TRBJ2-2; perhaps TRBD2 as D (5 bases). The CDR3 is 15 amino acids. CDR1 SGHDN and CDR2 FVKESK come from the germline V gene. CDR3 amino acids: CASSQVTGNAGELFF. The CDR3 nucleotides read TGTGCCAGCAGCCAAGTCACCGGGAACGCCGGGGAGCTGTTTTTT.

This clone was recorded once. V usage is TRBV19 and J usage is TRBJ1-2, with a weak D call TRBD1 (5 bases). The CDR3 contains 16 residues. The V and J ends lost 4 bases and 7 bases respectively, with 22 bases between them. The V gene's germline CDR1 is LNHDA and CDR2 SQIVND (reference sequence). The CDR3 loop reads CASSTLLSRAGGGYTF. The CDR3 DNA is TGTGCCAGTAGTACCCTCCTTTCTAGGGCCGGGGGTGGCTACACCTTC. The full variable domain, in which reference TRBV19 and TRBJ1-2 provide the parts outside the CDR3, is DGGITQSPKYLFRKEGQNVTLSCEQNLNHDAMYWYRQDPGQGLRLIYYSQIVNDFQKGDIAEGYSVSREKKESFPLTVTSAQKNPTAFYLCASSTLLSRAGGGYTFGSGTRLTVV.

J is TRBJ2-1 and V is TRBV11-2; 11 nucleotides line up with TRBD2. Germline trimming cut 7 bases from V and 9 bases from J; bases unmatched to any gene: 11. The CDR3 has 15 amino acids. CDR1 and CDR2 (germline): SGHAT, FQNNGV. The CDR3 loop reads CASNRLAGHVGEQFF. The DNA for the CDR3 is TGTGCCAGCAACCGACTAGCGGGACATGTAGGTGAGCAGTTCTTC. Using reference TRBV11-2 and TRBJ2-1 for the parts outside the CDR3, the full variable domain is EAGVAQSPRYKIIEKRQSVAFWCNPISGHATLYWYQQILGQGPKLLIQFQNNGVVDDSQLPKDRFSAERLKGVDSTLKIQPAKLEDSAVYLCASNRLAGHVGEQFFGPGTRLTVL.

The chain has TRBV7-2 and TRBJ1-2; 7 bases map to TRBD1. Trimming removed 4 bases from V and 5 bases from J; junction bases left unmatched: 16. The CDR3 contains 17 residues. Germline V gene lookup returns CDR1 SGHTA and CDR2 FQGNSA. In nucleotides, the CDR3 is TGTGCCAGCAGCTCCCGGGACAGCGGATTCTATGGGTATGGCTACACCTTC. The encoded protein is CASSSRDSGFYGYGYTF.

This chain connects TRBV30 to TRBJ2-1, with D unresolved. The V gene's germline CDR1 is GTSNPN and CDR2 SVGIG (reference sequence). The ends were cut back, 5 bases at V and 3 bases at J, with 5 bases in the middle. The CDR3 contains 11 residues. CDR3 sequence (DNA): TGTGCCTGGTTGGGCTACAATGAGCAGTTCTTC. This sequence encodes CAWLGYNEQFF.

This sequence joins TRBV18 and TRBJ2-5, with D possibly TRBD1 on 6 matching bases. In germline, CDR1 is KGHSH, CDR2 LQKENI. Between the trimmed V and J ends, which lost 5 bases and 3 bases, there was a span of 10 bases. The CDR3 loop spans 13 amino acids. CDR3 DNA sequence: TGTGCCAGCTCATGGACAGTCGAAGAGACCCAGTACTTC. This encodes CASSWTVEETQYF.

The V and J genes are TRBV19 and TRBJ1-2; D perhaps matches TRBD1 (5 bases). V was shortened by 4 bases and J by 6 bases, with 9 bases between the two germline ends. Germline assignment: CDR1 LNHDA and CDR2 SQIVND (reference sequence). The CDR3 sequence is 12 residues long. CDR3 loop: CASSTSGNGYTF. The CDR3 bases are TGTGCCAGTAGTACTTCAGGGAATGGCTACACCTTC.

This clone is a singleton in its sample. Within the sample, other DNA sequences also encode this same CDR3. The chain couples TRBV19 to TRBJ2-3, with a possible D match to TRBD2 (7 bases). The ends were cut back, 1 base at V and 6 bases at J, with 11 bases in the middle. CDR3 length: 14 amino acids. Germline lookup yields CDR1 LNHDA and CDR2 SQIVND (reference sequence). Written as DNA, the CDR3 is TGTGCCAGTAGTATAGGAGGGGGGGCGGATACGCAGTATTTT. Its translation: CASSIGGGADTQYF.

The gene calls are TRBV10-3 and TRBJ1-2, with no clear D. V shed 4 bases and J shed 6 bases, with 12 bases lying between them. Germline CDR1 ENHRY, CDR2 SYGVKD. CDR3 length: 13 residues. The CDR3 reads CAISGRWADGYTF. CDR3 coding DNA: TGTGCCATCAGTGGTAGATGGGCGGATGGCTACACCTTC.

The chain couples TRBV7-9 to TRBJ1-4; 8 bases agree with TRBD1. This CDR3 has 13 residues. Unmatched junction bases numbered 6, after V lost 5 bases and J lost 10 bases. The germline gives CDR1 SEHNR, CDR2 FQNEAQ (reference sequence). The CDR3 is CASSPGDRRKLFF. CDR3 bases: TGTGCCAGCAGCCCCGGGGACAGGCGAAAACTGTTTTTT. Full variable domain (missing parts from reference TRBV7-9 and TRBJ1-4): DTGVSQNPRHKITKRGQNVTFRCDPISEHNRLYWYRQTLGQGPEFLTYFQNEAQLEKSRLLSDRFSAERPKGSFSTLEIQRTEQGDSAMYLCASSPGDRRKLFFGSGTQLSVL.

The chain joins TRBV28 to TRBJ2-1, with a possible D match to TRBD2 (5 bases). Trimming shortened V by 4 bases and J by 3 bases, and 13 bases separated the two germline ends. The CDR3 runs 15 residues. CDR1 and CDR2 (germline): MDHEN, SYDVKM. The CDR3: CASSSPRGFYNEQFF. CDR3 DNA: TGTGCCAGCAGTTCCCCTAGAGGGTTCTACAATGAGCAGTTCTTC.

The DNA for the CDR3 is TGTGCCAGCACGATCCTCTCCTACAATGAGCAGTTCTTC. Translation gives CASTILSYNEQFF. The J gene is TRBJ2-1, the V gene TRBV7-9, with D unclear. V gave up 7 bases and J gave up 0 bases, with 7 bases separating them. Germline V gene data show CDR1 as SEHNR and CDR2 as FQNEAQ (reference sequence). The CDR3 runs to 13 residues.

This clone came up a few times. CDR3 DNA sequence: TGTGCCAGCAGCTCTCGGACAGGCACAGATACGCAGTATTTT. It translates to CASSSRTGTDTQYF. The chain uses TRBV11-3 and TRBJ2-3; possible D gene TRBD1, 6 bases. The CDR3 has 14 amino acids. CDR1 and CDR2 from the germline V gene are SGHNT and YENEEA. V was clipped by 4 bases and J by 1 base, with 9 bases between them.

The chain uses TRBV2 and TRBJ2-7; D might be TRBD2 (5 bases). With 6 bases removed from V and 6 bases from J, the gap between germline ends came to 12 bases. Germline values: CDR1 SNHLY, CDR2 FYNNEI. This CDR3 has 12 amino acids. In DNA form, the CDR3 reads TGTGCCAGCAGCAGAACTAGTTTCGAGCAGTACTTC. Encoded protein: CASSRTSFEQYF.

The chain couples TRBV28 to TRBJ2-6; 8 bases match TRBD1. Germline CDR1 and CDR2: MDHEN and SYDVKM. The CDR3 contains 18 residues. Losses at the gene ends were 4 bases for V and 3 bases for J; bases not matched to a gene: 11. Here the CDR3 reads CASSSPTSGGNGANVLTF. In DNA, the CDR3 is TGTGCCAGCAGTTCGCCAACCTCAGGGGGCAATGGGGCCAACGTCCTGACTTTC.

The chain uses TRBV7-2 and TRBJ2-7, with 10 nucleotides matching TRBD2. CDR3 length: 16 residues. From germline, CDR1 is SGHTA and CDR2 FQGNSA. The V and J ends lost 1 base and 3 bases, in that order; junction bases with no gene match: 6. CDR3 in amino acids: CASSLDVSSGSYEQYF. CDR3 coding DNA: TGTGCCAGCAGCTTAGATGTGTCTAGCGGGAGCTACGAGCAGTACTTC.

Details on this clone: At the DNA level, this CDR3 is encoded by other sequences in the same sample as well. This chain uses TRBV28 with TRBJ2-1; D gene ambiguous. In germline, CDR1 is MDHEN, CDR2 SYDVKM. CDR3 size: 11 residues. Between the trimmed V and J ends, which lost 6 bases and 0 bases, there was a span of 0 bases. CDR3 sequence: CASSSYNEQFF. The CDR3 nucleotides are TGTGCCAGCAGCTCCTACAATGAGCAGTTCTTC.

The J gene is TRBJ1-2, the V gene TRBV2, with D possibly TRBD1 on 6 matching bases. The CDR3 is 15 residues long. V lost 6 bases and J lost 0, with 14 bases in between. Per germline, CDR1 SNHLY and CDR2 FYNNEI. The CDR3 nucleotides are TGTGCCAGCAGGTTTCAGGGGTTAACTAACTATGGCTACACCTTC. This translates into CASRFQGLTNYGYTF. Full variable domain (rest looked up from reference TRBV2 and TRBJ1-2): EPEVTQTPSHQVTQMGQEVILRCVPISNHLYFYWYRQILGQKVEFLVSFYNNEISEKSEIFDDQFSVERPDGSNFTLKIRSTKLEDSAMYFCASRFQGLTNYGYTFGSGTRLTVV.

J is TRBJ2-5 and V is TRBV30, with D possibly matching TRBD1 (6 bases). The CDR3 is made up of 11 amino acids. With 1 base removed from V and 10 bases from J, the gap between germline ends came to 10 bases. In germline, CDR1 is GTSNPN, CDR2 SVGIG (reference sequence). The CDR3 DNA follows: TGTGCCTGGAGTGGGGGGCTGAACCAGTACTTC. Its translation is CAWSGGLNQYF.

The chain has TRBV15 and TRBJ2-7, with D possibly being TRBD1 (5 bases). V was clipped by 1 base and J by 4 bases, with 14 bases between them. CDR3 size: 15 residues. The V gene's germline CDR1 is LNHNV and CDR2 YYDKDF (reference sequence). The chain's CDR3 is CATSRVKSGPYEQYF. In nucleotides, the CDR3 is TGTGCCACCAGCAGAGTAAAGTCAGGGCCTTACGAGCAGTACTTC.

The V gene is TRBV28, the J gene TRBJ2-3, with D tentatively TRBD1 (6 bases). The V gene's germline CDR1 is MDHEN and CDR2 SYDVKM. The V end lost 4 bases, the J end lost 2 bases, and 10 bases lay between the germline ends. CDR3 size: 14 residues. The CDR3 DNA sequence: TGTGCCAGCAGTTGGACAGCCTTCACAGATACGCAGTATTTT. Protein product: CASSWTAFTDTQYF. The variable domain in full, with the rest retrieved from reference TRBV28 and TRBJ2-3, is DVKVTQSSRYLVKRTGEKVFLECVQDMDHENMFWYRQDPGLGLRLIYFSYDVKMKEKGDIPEGYSVSREKKERFSLILESASTNQTSMYLCASSWTAFTDTQYFGPGTRLTVL.

This chain connects TRBV30 to TRBJ2-2, with a weak D call TRBD1 (6 bases). Trimming stripped 0 bases from V and 5 bases from J, with 13 bases between. This CDR3 comprises 15 residues. Germline V gives CDR1 GTSNPN, CDR2 SVGIG (reference sequence). CDR3 DNA: TGTGCCTGGAGTGTAAACTTAAGGGGGACCGGGGAGCTGTTTTTT. As protein: CAWSVNLRGTGELFF. Full variable domain (rest looked up from reference TRBV30 and TRBJ2-2): SQTIHQWPATLVQPVGSPLSLECTVEGTSNPNLYWYRQAAGRGLQLLFYSVGIGQISSEVPQNLSASRPQDRQFILSSKKLLLSDSGFYLCAWSVNLRGTGELFFGEGSRLTVL.

V and J are TRBV7-2 and TRBJ2-3; 8 bases are a match to TRBD1. The CDR3 spans 15 residues. Germline assignment: CDR1 SGHTA and CDR2 FQGNSA. V was clipped by 2 bases and J by 6 bases; unmatched bases: 7. CDR3 in amino acids: CASSLIGQGTDTQYF. In nucleotides, the CDR3 is TGTGCCAGCAGCTTAATTGGACAGGGTACCGATACGCAGTATTTT. The complete variable domain, with remaining parts taken from reference TRBV7-2 and TRBJ2-3, reads GAGVSQSPSNKVTEKGKDVELRCDPISGHTALYWYRQSLGQGLEFLIYFQGNSAPDKSGLPSDRFSAERTGGSVSTLTIQRTQQEDSAVYLCASSLIGQGTDTQYFGPGTRLTVL.

The rearrangement uses TRBV7-8 and TRBJ2-7, with D possibly being TRBD1 (6 bases). The germline V gene has CDR1 SGHVS and CDR2 FQNEAQ. Trimming removed 7 bases at V and 2 bases at J, with 15 bases between. The CDR3 is made up of 14 amino acids. The CDR3 protein is CASTLWGQTYEQYF. The CDR3, as DNA: TGTGCCAGCACCCTATGGGGGCAGACCTACGAGCAGTACTTC.